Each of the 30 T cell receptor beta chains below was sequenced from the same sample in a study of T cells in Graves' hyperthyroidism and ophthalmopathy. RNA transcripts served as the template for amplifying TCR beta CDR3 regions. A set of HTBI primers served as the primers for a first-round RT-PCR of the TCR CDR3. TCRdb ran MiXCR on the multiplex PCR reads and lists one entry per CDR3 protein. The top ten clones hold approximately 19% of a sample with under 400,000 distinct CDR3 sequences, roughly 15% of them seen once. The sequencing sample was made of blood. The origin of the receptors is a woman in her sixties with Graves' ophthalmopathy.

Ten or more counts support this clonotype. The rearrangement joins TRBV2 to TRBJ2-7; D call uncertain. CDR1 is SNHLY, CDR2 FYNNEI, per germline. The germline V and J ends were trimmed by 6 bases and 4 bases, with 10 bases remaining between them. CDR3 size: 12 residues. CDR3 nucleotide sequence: TGTGCCAGCAGACAAGCCCAGTACGAGCAGTACTTC. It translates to CASRQAQYEQYF.

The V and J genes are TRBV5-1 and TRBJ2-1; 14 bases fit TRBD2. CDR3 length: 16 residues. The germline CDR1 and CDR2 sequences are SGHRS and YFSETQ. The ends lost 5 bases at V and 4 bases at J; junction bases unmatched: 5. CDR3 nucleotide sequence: TGCGCCAGCAGGACCCGACTAGCGGGAGGGTACAATGAGCAGTTCTTC. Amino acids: CASRTRLAGGYNEQFF.

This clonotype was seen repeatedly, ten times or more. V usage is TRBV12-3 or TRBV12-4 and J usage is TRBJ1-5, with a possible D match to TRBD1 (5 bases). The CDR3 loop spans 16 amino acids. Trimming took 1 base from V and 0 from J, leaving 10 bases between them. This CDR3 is CASSLGAGPSNQPQHF. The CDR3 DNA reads TGTGCCAGCAGTTTAGGGGCAGGGCCTAGCAATCAGCCCCAGCATTTT.

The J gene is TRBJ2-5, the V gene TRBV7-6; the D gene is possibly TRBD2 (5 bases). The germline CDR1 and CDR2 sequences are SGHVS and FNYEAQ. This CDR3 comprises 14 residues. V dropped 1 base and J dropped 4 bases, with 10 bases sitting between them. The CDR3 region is CASSLGPGRETQYF. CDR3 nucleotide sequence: TGTGCCAGCAGCTTAGGACCGGGAAGAGAGACCCAGTACTTC.

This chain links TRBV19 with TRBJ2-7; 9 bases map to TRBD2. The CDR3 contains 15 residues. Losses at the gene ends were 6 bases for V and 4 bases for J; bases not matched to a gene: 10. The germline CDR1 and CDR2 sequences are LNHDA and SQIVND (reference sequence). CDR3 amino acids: CASSKLAGAGYEQYF. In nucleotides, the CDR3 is TGTGCCAGTAGCAAATTAGCGGGAGCCGGATACGAGCAGTACTTC. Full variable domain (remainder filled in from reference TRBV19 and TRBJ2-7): DGGITQSPKYLFRKEGQNVTLSCEQNLNHDAMYWYRQDPGQGLRLIYYSQIVNDFQKGDIAEGYSVSREKKESFPLTVTSAQKNPTAFYLCASSKLAGAGYEQYFGPGTRLTVT.

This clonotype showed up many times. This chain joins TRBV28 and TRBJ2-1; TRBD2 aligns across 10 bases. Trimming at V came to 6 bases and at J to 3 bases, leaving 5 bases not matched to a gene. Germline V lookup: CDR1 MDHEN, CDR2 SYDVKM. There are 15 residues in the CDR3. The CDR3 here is CASRARLAGYNEQFF. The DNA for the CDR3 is TGTGCCAGCAGGGCCCGACTAGCGGGCTACAATGAGCAGTTCTTC.

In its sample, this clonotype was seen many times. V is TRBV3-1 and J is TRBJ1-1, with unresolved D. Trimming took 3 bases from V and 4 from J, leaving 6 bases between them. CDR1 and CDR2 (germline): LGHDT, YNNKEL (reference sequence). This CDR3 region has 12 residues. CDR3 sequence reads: CASSHGVTEAFF. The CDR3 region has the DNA TGTGCCAGCAGCCATGGGGTCACTGAAGCTTTCTTT.

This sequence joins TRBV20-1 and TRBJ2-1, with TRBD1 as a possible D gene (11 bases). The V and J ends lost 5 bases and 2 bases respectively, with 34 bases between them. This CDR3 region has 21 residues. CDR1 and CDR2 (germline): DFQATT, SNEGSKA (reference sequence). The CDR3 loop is CSAADRGLKRASGRAYNEQFF. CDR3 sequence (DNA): TGCAGTGCTGCGGACAGGGGGCTAAAACGGGCTAGCGGGAGAGCCTACAATGAGCAGTTCTTC.

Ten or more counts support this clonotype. CDR3 loop: CASGRGDRGREQYF. CDR3 DNA: TGTGCCAGTGGGAGGGGAGACAGGGGTCGCGAGCAGTACTTC. V gene TRBV28 combines with J gene TRBJ2-7, with D possibly being TRBD1 (8 bases). Germline V lookup: CDR1 MDHEN, CDR2 SYDVKM. The V and J ends lost 9 bases and 6 bases respectively, with 21 bases between them. The CDR3 is 14 amino acids.

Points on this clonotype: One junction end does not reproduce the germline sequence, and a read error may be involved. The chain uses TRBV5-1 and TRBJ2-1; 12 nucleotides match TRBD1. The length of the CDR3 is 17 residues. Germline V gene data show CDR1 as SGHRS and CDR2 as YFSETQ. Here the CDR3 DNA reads TGCGCCAGCAGCTCGGGACAGGGGGCGAGCTCCTACAGTGAGCAGTTCTTC. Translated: CASSSGQGASSYSEQFF. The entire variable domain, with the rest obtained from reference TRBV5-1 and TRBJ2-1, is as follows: KAGVTQTPRYLIKTRGQQVTLSCSPISGHRSVSWYQQTPGQGLQFLFEYFSETQRNKGNFPGRFSGRQFSNSRSEMNVSTLELGDSALYLCASSSGQGASSYSEQFFGPGTRLTVL.

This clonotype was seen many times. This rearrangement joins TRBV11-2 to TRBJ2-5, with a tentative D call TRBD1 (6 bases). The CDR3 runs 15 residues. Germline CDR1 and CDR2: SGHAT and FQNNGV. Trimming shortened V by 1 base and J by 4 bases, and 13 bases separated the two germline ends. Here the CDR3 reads CASSLVGGRGETQYF. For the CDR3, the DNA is TGTGCCAGCAGCTTAGTTGGGGGCAGGGGAGAGACCCAGTACTTC.

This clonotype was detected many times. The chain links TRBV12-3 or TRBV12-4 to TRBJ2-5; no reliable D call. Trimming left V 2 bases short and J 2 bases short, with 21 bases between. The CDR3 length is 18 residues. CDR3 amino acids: CASSLMVVPTQPQETQYF. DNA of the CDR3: TGTGCCAGCAGTTTAATGGTAGTACCAACCCAACCTCAAGAGACCCAGTACTTC.

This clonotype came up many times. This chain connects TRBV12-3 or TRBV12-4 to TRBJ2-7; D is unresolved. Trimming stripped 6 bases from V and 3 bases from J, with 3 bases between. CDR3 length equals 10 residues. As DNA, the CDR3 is TGTGCCAGCAGGGGCTACGAGCAGTACTTC. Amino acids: CASRGYEQYF.

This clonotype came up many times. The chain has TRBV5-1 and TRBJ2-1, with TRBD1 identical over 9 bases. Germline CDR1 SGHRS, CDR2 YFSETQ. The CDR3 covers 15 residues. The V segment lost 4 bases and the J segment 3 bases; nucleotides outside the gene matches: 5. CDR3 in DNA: TGCGCCAGCAGCACGGACAGGGGAGACTACAATGAGCAGTTCTTC. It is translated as CASSTDRGDYNEQFF.

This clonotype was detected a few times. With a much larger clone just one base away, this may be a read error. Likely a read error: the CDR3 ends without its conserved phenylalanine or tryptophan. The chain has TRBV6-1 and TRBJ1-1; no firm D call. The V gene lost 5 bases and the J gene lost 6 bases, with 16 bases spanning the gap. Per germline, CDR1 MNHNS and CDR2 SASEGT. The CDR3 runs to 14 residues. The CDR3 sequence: CASSKQLEISEAFL. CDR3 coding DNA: TGTGCCAGCAGTAAACAACTCGAAATCTCTGAAGCTTTCCTT.

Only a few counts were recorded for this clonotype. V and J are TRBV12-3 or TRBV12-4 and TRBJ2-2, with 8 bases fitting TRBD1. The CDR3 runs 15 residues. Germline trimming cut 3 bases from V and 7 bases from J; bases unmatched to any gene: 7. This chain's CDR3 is CASSFRQGAVGELFF. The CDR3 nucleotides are TGTGCCAGCAGTTTCCGGCAGGGGGCGGTCGGGGAGCTGTTTTTT.

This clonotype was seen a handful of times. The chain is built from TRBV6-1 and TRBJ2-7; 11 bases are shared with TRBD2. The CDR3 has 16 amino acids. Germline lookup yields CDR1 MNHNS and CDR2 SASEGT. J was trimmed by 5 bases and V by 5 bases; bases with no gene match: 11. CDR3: CASSYYSGRGFNEQYF. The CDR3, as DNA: TGTGCCAGCAGTTATTATAGCGGGAGGGGTTTCAACGAGCAGTACTTC.

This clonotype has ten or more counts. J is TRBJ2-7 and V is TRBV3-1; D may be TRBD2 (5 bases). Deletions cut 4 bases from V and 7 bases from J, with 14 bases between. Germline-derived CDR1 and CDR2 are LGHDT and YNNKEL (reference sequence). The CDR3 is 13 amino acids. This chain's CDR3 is CASSPRGPREQYF. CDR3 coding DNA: TGTGCCAGCAGCCCCCGCGGGCCTCGGGAGCAGTACTTC.

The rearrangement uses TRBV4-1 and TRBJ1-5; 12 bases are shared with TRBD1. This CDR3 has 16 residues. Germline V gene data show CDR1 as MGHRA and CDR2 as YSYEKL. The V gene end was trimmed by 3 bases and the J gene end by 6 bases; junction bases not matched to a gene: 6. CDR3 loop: CASSQGTGGSRQPQHF. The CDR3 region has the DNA TGCGCCAGCAGCCAGGGGACAGGGGGCTCTCGTCAGCCCCAGCATTTT.

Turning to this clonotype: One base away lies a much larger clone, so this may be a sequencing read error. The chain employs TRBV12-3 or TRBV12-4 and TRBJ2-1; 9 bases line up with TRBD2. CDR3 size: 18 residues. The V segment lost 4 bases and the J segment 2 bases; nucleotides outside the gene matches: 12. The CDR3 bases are TGTGCCAGCAGTTCTTCCTTAGCGGGAGAGAGTCCCTACAATGAGCAGTTCTTC. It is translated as CASSSSLAGESPYNEQFF.

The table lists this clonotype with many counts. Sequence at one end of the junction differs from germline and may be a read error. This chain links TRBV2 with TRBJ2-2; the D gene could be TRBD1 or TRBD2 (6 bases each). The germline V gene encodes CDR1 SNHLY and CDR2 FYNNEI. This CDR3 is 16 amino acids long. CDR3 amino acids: CASSEAFGGGAGELFF. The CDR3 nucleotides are TGTGCCAGCAGCGAAGCCTTTGGAGGGGGAGCCGGGGAGCTGTTTTTT.

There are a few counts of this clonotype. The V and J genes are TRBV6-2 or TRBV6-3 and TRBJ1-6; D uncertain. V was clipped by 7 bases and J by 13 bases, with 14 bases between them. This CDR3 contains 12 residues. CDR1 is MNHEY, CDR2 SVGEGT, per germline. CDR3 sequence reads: CASKEDERPLHF. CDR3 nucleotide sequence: TGTGCCAGCAAGGAGGACGAACGTCCCCTCCACTTT.

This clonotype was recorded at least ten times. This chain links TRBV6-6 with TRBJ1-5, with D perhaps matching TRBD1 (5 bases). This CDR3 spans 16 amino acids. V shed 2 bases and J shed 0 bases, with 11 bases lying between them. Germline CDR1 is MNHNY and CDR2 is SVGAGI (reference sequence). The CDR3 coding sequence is TGTGCCAGCAGTTACAACTTTAGGGGTAGCAATCAGCCCCAGCATTTT. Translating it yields CASSYNFRGSNQPQHF.

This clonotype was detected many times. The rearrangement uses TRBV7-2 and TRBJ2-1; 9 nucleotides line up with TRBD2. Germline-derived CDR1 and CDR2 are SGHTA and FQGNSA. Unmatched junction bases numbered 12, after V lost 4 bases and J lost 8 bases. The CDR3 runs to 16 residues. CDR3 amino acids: CASSSVGTSSVDEQFF. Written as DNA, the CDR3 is TGTGCCAGCAGCTCAGTAGGGACTAGCTCTGTCGATGAGCAGTTCTTC.

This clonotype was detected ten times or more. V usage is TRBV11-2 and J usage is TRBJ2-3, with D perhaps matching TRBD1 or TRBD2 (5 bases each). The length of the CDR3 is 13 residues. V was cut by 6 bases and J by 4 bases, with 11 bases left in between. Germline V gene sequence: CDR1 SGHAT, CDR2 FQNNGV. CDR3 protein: CASRPGTSDTQYF. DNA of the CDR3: TGTGCCAGCAGGCCGGGGACCTCAGATACGCAGTATTTT.

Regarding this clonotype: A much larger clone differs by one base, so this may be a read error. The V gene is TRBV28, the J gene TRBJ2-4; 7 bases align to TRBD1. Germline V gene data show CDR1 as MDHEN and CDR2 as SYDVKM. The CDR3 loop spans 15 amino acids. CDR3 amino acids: CASRSGTAPKSIQYF. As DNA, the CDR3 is TGTGCCAGCAGGAGTGGGACAGCACCAAAAAGCATTCAGTACTTC.

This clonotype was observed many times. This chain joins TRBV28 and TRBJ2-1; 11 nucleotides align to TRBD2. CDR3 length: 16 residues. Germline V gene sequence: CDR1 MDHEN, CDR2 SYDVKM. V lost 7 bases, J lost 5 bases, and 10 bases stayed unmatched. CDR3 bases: TGTGCCAGCACCTCTCCGACTAGCGGGAATCACAATGAGCAGTTCTTC. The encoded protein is CASTSPTSGNHNEQFF.

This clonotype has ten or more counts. CDR3 in amino acids: CSARDTGTLTQETQYF. For the CDR3, the DNA is TGCAGTGCTAGAGACACCGGGACACTAACCCAAGAGACCCAGTACTTC. The chain joins TRBV20-1 to TRBJ2-5; D may be TRBD1 (6 bases). The germline V and J ends were trimmed by 0 bases and 1 base, with 15 bases remaining between them. From germline, CDR1 is DFQATT and CDR2 SNEGSKA (reference sequence). This CDR3 contains 16 residues.

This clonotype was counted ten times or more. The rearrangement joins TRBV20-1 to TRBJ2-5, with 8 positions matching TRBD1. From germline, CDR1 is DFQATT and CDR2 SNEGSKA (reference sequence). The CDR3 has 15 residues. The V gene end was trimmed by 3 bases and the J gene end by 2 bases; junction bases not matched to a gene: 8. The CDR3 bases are TGCAGTGCTAGTCGGACAGGGTTTCCACAAGAGACCCAGTACTTC. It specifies CSASRTGFPQETQYF.

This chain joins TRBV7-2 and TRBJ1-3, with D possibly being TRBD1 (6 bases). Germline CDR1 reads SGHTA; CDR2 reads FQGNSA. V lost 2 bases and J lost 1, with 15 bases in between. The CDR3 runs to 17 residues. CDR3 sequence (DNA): TGTGCCAGCAGCTTAAAGGGTACAGGGTTTTCTGGAAACACCATATATTTT. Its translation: CASSLKGTGFSGNTIYF.